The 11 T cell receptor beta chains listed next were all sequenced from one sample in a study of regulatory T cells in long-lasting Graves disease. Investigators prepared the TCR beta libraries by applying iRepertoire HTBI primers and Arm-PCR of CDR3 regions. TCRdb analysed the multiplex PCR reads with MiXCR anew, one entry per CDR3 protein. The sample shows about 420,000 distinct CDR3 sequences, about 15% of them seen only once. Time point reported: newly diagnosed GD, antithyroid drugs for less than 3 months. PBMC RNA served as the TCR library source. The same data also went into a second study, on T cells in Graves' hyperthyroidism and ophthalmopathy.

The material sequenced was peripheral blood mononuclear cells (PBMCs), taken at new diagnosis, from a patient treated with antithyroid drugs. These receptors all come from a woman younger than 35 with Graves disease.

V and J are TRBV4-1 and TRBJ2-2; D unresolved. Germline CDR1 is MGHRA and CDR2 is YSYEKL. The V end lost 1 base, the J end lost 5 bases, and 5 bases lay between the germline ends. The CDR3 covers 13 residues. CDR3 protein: CASSQALTGELFF. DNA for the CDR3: TGCGCCAGCAGCCAAGCCTTAACCGGGGAGCTGTTTTTT.

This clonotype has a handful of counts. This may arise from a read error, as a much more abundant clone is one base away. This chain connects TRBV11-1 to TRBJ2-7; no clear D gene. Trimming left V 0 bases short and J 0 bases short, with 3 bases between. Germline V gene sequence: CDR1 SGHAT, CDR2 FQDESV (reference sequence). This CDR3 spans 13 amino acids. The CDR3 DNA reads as TGTGCCAGCAGCTTAGCGGTCTCCTACGAGCAGTACTTC. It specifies CASSLAVSYEQYF. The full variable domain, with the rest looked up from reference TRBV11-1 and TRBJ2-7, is EAEVAQSPRYKITEKSQAVAFWCDPISGHATLYWYRQILGQGPELLVQFQDESVVDDSQLPKDRFSAERLKGVDSTLKIQPAELGDSAMYLCASSLAVSYEQYFGPGTRLTVT.

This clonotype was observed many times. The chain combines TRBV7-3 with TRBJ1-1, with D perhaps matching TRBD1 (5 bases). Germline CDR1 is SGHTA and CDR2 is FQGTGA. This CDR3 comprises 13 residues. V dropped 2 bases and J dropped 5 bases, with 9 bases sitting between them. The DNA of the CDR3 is TGTGCCAGCAGCTTATTTGGGGGGACTGAAGCTTTCTTT. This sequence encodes CASSLFGGTEAFF.

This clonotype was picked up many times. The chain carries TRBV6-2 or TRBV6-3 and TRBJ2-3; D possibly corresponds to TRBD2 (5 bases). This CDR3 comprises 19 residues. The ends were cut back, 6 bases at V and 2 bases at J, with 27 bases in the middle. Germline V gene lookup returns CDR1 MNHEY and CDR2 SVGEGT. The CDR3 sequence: CASSSRVLPGTHPTDTQYF. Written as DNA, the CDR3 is TGTGCCAGCAGCTCCCGAGTACTTCCGGGAACCCATCCCACAGATACGCAGTATTTT.

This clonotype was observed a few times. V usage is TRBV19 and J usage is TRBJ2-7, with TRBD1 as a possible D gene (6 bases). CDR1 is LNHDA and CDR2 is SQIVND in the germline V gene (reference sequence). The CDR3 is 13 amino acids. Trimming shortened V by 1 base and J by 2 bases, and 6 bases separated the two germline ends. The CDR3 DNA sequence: TGTGCCAGTAGTATAGGGACAGCCTACGAGCAGTACTTC. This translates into CASSIGTAYEQYF.

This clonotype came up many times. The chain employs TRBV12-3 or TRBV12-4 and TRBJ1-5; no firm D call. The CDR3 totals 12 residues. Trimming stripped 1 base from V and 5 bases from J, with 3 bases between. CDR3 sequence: CASSLDDQPQHF. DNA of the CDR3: TGTGCCAGCAGTTTAGATGATCAGCCCCAGCATTTT.

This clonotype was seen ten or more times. The chain's CDR3 is CSVTGTTYEQYF. The CDR3 bases are TGCAGCGTGACTGGGACAACCTACGAGCAGTACTTC. V is TRBV29-1 and J is TRBJ2-7; possibly TRBD1 for D (6 bases). The germline CDR1 and CDR2 sequences are SQVTM and ANQGSEA. The CDR3 runs to 12 residues. Trimming removed 6 bases from V and 2 bases from J, with 11 bases in between.

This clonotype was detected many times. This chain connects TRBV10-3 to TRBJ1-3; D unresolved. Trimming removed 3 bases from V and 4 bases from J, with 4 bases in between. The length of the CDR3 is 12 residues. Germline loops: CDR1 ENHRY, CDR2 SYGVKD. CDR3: CAISESGNTIYF. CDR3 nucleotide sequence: TGTGCCATCAGTGAATCCGGAAACACCATATATTTT.

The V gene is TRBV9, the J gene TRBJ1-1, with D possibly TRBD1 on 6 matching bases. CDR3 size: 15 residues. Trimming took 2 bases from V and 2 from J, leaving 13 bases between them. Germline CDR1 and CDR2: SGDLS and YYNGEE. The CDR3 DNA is TGTGCCAGCAGCGTTGGTGGACAGCTAAACACTGAAGCTTTCTTT. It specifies CASSVGGQLNTEAFF.

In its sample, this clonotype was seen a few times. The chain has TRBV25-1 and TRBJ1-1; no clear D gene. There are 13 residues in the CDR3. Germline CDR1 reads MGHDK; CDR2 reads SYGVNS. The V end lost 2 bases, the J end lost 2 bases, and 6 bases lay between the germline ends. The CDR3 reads CASSEHFNTEAFF. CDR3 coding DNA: TGTGCCAGCAGTGAACACTTCAACACTGAAGCTTTCTTT. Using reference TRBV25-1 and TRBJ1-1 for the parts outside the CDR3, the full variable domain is EADIYQTPRYLVIGTGKKITLECSQTMGHDKMYWYQQDPGMELHLIHYSYGVNSTEKGDLSSESTVSRIRTEHFPLTLESARPSHTSQYLCASSEHFNTEAFFGQGTRLTVV.

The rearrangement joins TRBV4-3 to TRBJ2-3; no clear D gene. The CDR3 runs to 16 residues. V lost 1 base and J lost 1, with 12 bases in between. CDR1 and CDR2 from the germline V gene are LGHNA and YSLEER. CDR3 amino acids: CASSQAPFSGTDTQYF. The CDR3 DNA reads TGCGCCAGCAGCCAAGCGCCCTTCTCGGGCACAGATACGCAGTATTTT.